This T cell receptor (beta chain) was found in a study of blood T cells in healthy people across ages. Using a J-beta primer mix together with a sample-barcoded 5' primer, a second PCR was run for roughly 7 to 11 cycles. TCRdb independently ran MiXCR on the 5' RACE reads; one entry per CDR3 protein. The data contain some 930,000 distinct CDR3 sequences, about 27% of them seen just once; the ten biggest clones take up about 9.4%. This clonotype was observed many times. These sequences were also reported in another study, on T cells of mothers and their children. That source reports: Overlap measured in related mother-child pairs was slightly, non-significantly higher than in unrelated pairs.

Sequenced: blood. This TCR came from a middle-aged woman in good health.

The CDR3 loop is CASSYGQGAIYNEQFF. The CDR3, as DNA: TGTGCCAGCAGTTACGGACAGGGGGCTATCTACAATGAGCAGTTCTTC. The chain uses TRBV6-6 and TRBJ2-1; 11 bases line up with TRBD1. With V trimmed by 2 bases and J by 3 bases, 3 bases remained unmatched. The germline V gene encodes CDR1 MNHNY and CDR2 SVGAGI (reference sequence). The CDR3 is made up of 16 amino acids.